A single sample gave rise to the 21 T cell receptor beta chains below, sequenced in a study of T-cell memory formation after mild COVID-19. Each CDR3 protein gets one entry after TCRdb re-called the 5' RACE reads with MiXCR. This sample has roughly 140,000 distinct CDR3 sequences, with roughly 13% found just once. Sequencing was carried out using PBMCs or a T cell subset sorted from them (not recorded which). All receptors come from an adult woman who had mild COVID-19 (a few samples of this study predate the infection). Cell type and time point are not known.

This clonotype has more than one count but fewer than ten. The chain has TRBV6-5 and TRBJ2-3, with 8 bases identical to TRBD2. Germline lookup yields CDR1 MNHEY and CDR2 SVGAGI. Unmatched junction bases numbered 2, after V lost 4 bases and J lost 2 bases. This CDR3 has 14 residues. In DNA form, the CDR3 reads TGTGCCAGCAGTTCGGGGGGGAACACAGATACGCAGTATTTT. It yields the protein CASSSGGNTDTQYF.

This clonotype has a handful of counts. The CDR3 DNA is TGTGCCAGTAGTATAGGGGATGAGAACACTGAAGCTTTCTTT. Its protein product is CASSIGDENTEAFF. This sequence joins TRBV19 and TRBJ1-1, with no clear D. The V end was cut by 1 base, the J end by 1 base, with 7 bases between. The CDR3 totals 14 residues. CDR1 LNHDA and CDR2 SQIVND come from the germline V gene (reference sequence).

This clonotype occurred many times. The chain uses TRBV7-9 and TRBJ2-1; 9 bases match TRBD2. From germline, CDR1 is SEHNR and CDR2 FQNEAQ (reference sequence). Trimming removed 5 bases from V and 5 bases from J; junction bases left unmatched: 7. CDR3 length: 15 amino acids. The CDR3 loop is CASSQGLAGNNEQFF. CDR3 nucleotides: TGTGCCAGCAGCCAGGGTCTAGCGGGAAACAATGAGCAGTTCTTC.

This clonotype was recorded a few times. The chain uses TRBV5-1 and TRBJ2-7; D is undetermined. The V end lost 1 base, the J end lost 0 bases, and 11 bases lay between the germline ends. CDR1 SGHRS and CDR2 YFSETQ come from the germline V gene. The CDR3 consists of 15 residues. CDR3 amino acids: CASSLYGQSSYEQYF. The CDR3 region has the DNA TGCGCCAGCAGCTTGTATGGGCAGAGCTCCTACGAGCAGTACTTC.

This clonotype has more than one count but fewer than ten. J is TRBJ2-1 and V is TRBV20-1; TRBD2 might be the D (6 bases). The CDR3 is 15 amino acids. Germline V CDR1 and CDR2: DFQATT, SNEGSKA (reference sequence). V shed 6 bases and J shed 4 bases, with 19 bases lying between them. This CDR3 reads CSAPPVGRDYNEQFF. The CDR3 nucleotides read TGCAGTGCACCTCCGGTCGGGCGGGATTACAATGAGCAGTTCTTC.

The chain joins TRBV25-1 to TRBJ1-1; D unclear. In germline, CDR1 is MGHDK, CDR2 SYGVNS. The CDR3 contains 20 residues. V gave up 2 bases and J gave up 4 bases, with 29 bases separating them. CDR3 loop: CASSEQPGPGFSPLGTEAFF. DNA of the CDR3: TGTGCCAGCAGTGAACAGCCGGGTCCGGGGTTCAGTCCTCTGGGCACTGAAGCTTTCTTT.

This rearrangement joins TRBV7-2 to TRBJ2-3, with D maybe TRBD2 (5 bases). The CDR3 runs 18 residues. V lost 1 base and J lost 2, with 19 bases in between. Germline CDR1 is SGHTA and CDR2 is FQGNSA. The CDR3 DNA follows: TGTGCCAGCAGCTTAGAGGGCGGGTGGAGGCATATCACAGATACGCAGTATTTT. It yields the protein CASSLEGGWRHITDTQYF.

The sample holds a few counts of this clonotype. The chain is built from TRBV12-3 or TRBV12-4 and TRBJ1-5; D remains ambiguous. V lost 0 bases and J lost 7, with 10 bases in between. CDR3 length: 14 amino acids. The CDR3 nucleotides are TGTGCCAGCAGTTTAGCGCCGGAACTCCAGCCCCAGCATTTT. Encoded protein: CASSLAPELQPQHF.

This clonotype was counted between two and nine times. V and J are TRBV5-5 and TRBJ2-7; 8 nucleotides align to TRBD1. Germline-derived CDR1 and CDR2 are SGHKS and YYEKEE (reference sequence). The trim removed 1 base at V and 4 bases at J, leaving 7 bases unmatched. This CDR3 contains 15 residues. CDR3 sequence (DNA): TGTGCCAGCAGCTTGTGGGCAGGGGGCGGATACGAGCAGTACTTC. Translated, it gives CASSLWAGGGYEQYF.

The rearrangement uses TRBV27 and TRBJ2-7; 9 bases map to TRBD2. Germline lookup yields CDR1 MNHEY and CDR2 SMNVEV (reference sequence). V gave up 5 bases and J gave up 5 bases; unmatched junction bases: 4. The CDR3 contains 13 residues. CDR3 sequence (DNA): TGTGCCAGCAGTAGTAGCGGGAGAGACGAGCAGTACTTC. Its protein is CASSSSGRDEQYF.

This clonotype has just a few counts. V gene TRBV10-3 combines with J gene TRBJ2-3; D uncertain. Germline assignment: CDR1 ENHRY and CDR2 SYGVKD. V lost 0 bases to trimming and J lost 2 bases, with 3 bases between them. The CDR3 loop spans 13 amino acids. CDR3 protein: CAISESPTDTQYF. The CDR3 DNA is TGTGCCATCAGTGAGTCTCCCACAGATACGCAGTATTTT.

This clonotype was detected a few times. The chain employs TRBV6-2 or TRBV6-3 and TRBJ1-1; no firm D call. Trimming stripped 5 bases from V and 0 bases from J, with 22 bases between. The CDR3 has 18 amino acids. Per the germline V gene, CDR1 is MNHEY and CDR2 is SVGEGT. This chain's CDR3 is CASSGPGGSLFMNTEAFF. The DNA of the CDR3 is TGTGCCAGCAGTGGGCCTGGAGGGTCATTGTTCATGAACACTGAAGCTTTCTTT.

The CDR3 sequence is CASSRELAEYTDTQYF. CDR3 coding DNA: TGTGCCAGCAGTCGTGAACTAGCGGAGTACACAGATACGCAGTATTTT. The chain links TRBV7-8 to TRBJ2-3, with 8 bases that match TRBD2. Germline trimming cut 6 bases from V and 2 bases from J; bases unmatched to any gene: 10. Germline V gene lookup returns CDR1 SGHVS and CDR2 FQNEAQ. This CDR3 contains 16 residues.

This chain connects TRBV7-9 to TRBJ1-2; D is possibly TRBD1 (5 bases). Trimming removed 0 bases at V and 2 bases at J, with 13 bases between. This CDR3 contains 16 residues. Germline V CDR1 and CDR2: SEHNR, FQNEAQ (reference sequence). The CDR3 region is CASSLAAGTMNYGYTF. Written as DNA, the CDR3 is TGTGCCAGCAGCTTAGCAGCCGGGACGATGAACTATGGCTACACCTTC.

In this sample, this clonotype turned up many times. The chain links TRBV4-3 to TRBJ2-4; D is perhaps TRBD1 (7 bases). The CDR3 loop spans 15 amino acids. Germline values: CDR1 LGHNA, CDR2 YSLEER. With 1 base removed from V and 8 bases from J, the gap between germline ends came to 15 bases. The CDR3 sequence: CASSQGGGGADIQYF. CDR3 DNA sequence: TGCGCCAGCAGCCAAGGTGGAGGGGGCGCGGACATTCAGTACTTC.

This clonotype showed up just a few times. The chain combines TRBV9 with TRBJ2-1; 10 positions match TRBD1. J gave up 9 bases and V 0 bases, and 9 bases lay outside the gene matches. The CDR3 spans 16 residues. The V gene's germline CDR1 is SGDLS and CDR2 YYNGEE. The CDR3 protein is CASSVVGTGDFSEQFF. CDR3 DNA sequence: TGTGCCAGCAGCGTAGTGGGGACAGGGGATTTTAGTGAGCAGTTCTTC. The complete variable domain, with remaining parts taken from reference TRBV9 and TRBJ2-1, reads DSGVTQTPKHLITATGQRVTLRCSPRSGDLSVYWYQQSLDQGLQFLIQYYNGEERAKGNILERFSAQQFPDLHSELNLSSLELGDSALYFCASSVVGTGDFSEQFFGPGTRLTVL.

This clonotype was counted a few times. V usage is TRBV4-3 and J usage is TRBJ2-7; perhaps TRBD2 as D (6 bases). The V gene lost 3 bases and the J gene lost 4 bases, with 22 bases spanning the gap. The length of the CDR3 is 17 residues. Germline-derived CDR1 and CDR2 are LGHNA and YSLEER. The CDR3 DNA reads TGCGCCAGCAGCCAGGGGACGGGACTGGGCCTTTCTTACGAGCAGTACTTC. Translated, it gives CASSQGTGLGLSYEQYF.

V gene TRBV6-5 combines with J gene TRBJ1-4; weak D call: TRBD1 (5 bases). Germline CDR1 reads MNHEY; CDR2 reads SVGAGI. The V end was cut by 6 bases, the J end by 7 bases, with 18 bases between. The CDR3 length is 15 residues. CDR3: CASSPGPAGREKLFF. The DNA for the CDR3 is TGTGCCAGCAGCCCGGGACCGGCTGGACGTGAAAAACTGTTTTTT.

This clonotype was seen a few times. This chain joins TRBV5-1 and TRBJ2-7; 8 positions agree with TRBD1. CDR3 size: 14 residues. CDR1 is SGHRS and CDR2 is YFSETQ in the germline V gene. V dropped 4 bases and J dropped 4; count of bases not matched to a gene: 7. CDR3 bases: TGCGCCAGCAGCCTCAAGACAGGGGCGTACGAGCAGTACTTC. It codes for CASSLKTGAYEQYF.

The V gene is TRBV12-3 or TRBV12-4, the J gene TRBJ1-1, with a tentative D call TRBD1 (5 bases). This CDR3 spans 14 amino acids. V was clipped by 7 bases and J by 1 base, with 13 bases between them. The chain's CDR3 is CASTAGGENTEAFF. The CDR3 DNA is TGTGCCAGCACGGCGGGGGGGGAGAACACTGAAGCTTTCTTT.

The rearrangement uses TRBV14 and TRBJ2-1; D is uncertain. Trimming took 4 bases from V and 13 from J, leaving 17 bases between them. There are 13 residues in the CDR3. Germline CDR1 and CDR2: SGHDN and FVKESK. As DNA, the CDR3 is TGTGCCAGCAGCCCCCGCCGGTGGGGTGATCAGTTCTTC. Encoded protein: CASSPRRWGDQFF.